These 2 T cell receptor beta chains share one sample of origin, sequenced in a study of blood T cell repertoires in COVID-19. The assay was immunoSEQ multiplex PCR, and TCRdb's table has in-frame clones only and misses some. Among some 97,000 clones listed, about 82% were seen once. The sequenced material came from peripheral blood. The receptor source for this set is a man aged 50 to 60 with active or convalescent COVID-19.

The V and J genes are TRBV2 and TRBJ2-2; 7 bases match TRBD1. With V trimmed by 4 bases and J by 7 bases, 9 bases remained unmatched. The CDR3 totals 15 residues. Germline loops: CDR1 SNHLY, CDR2 FYNNEI. CDR3 sequence reads: CASSGDSRRGGELFF. For the CDR3, the DNA is TGTGCCAGCAGTGGGGACAGTAGAAGGGGCGGGGAGCTGTTTTTT.

The chain carries TRBV15 and TRBJ2-7, with a tentative D call TRBD2 (6 bases). Trimming left V 0 bases short and J 1 base short, with 13 bases between. Germline V gene data show CDR1 as LNHNV and CDR2 as YYDKDF (reference sequence). The CDR3 is 16 residues long. The CDR3 DNA sequence: TGTGCCACCAGCAGAGATGTGCTAGCGACTTCCTACGAGCAGTACTTC. This translates into CATSRDVLATSYEQYF.